These 23 T cell receptor beta chains share one sample of origin, sequenced in a study of blood T cell repertoires in COVID-19. Assay used: immunoSEQ multiplex PCR; TCRdb lists only in-frame clones, some missing. The table has about 370,000 clones, about 89% seen once. The sample was peripheral blood. The receptors shown here come from a woman in her 30s with COVID-19, enrolled during active disease.

V usage is TRBV7-2 and J usage is TRBJ2-1, with 9 positions matching TRBD2. This CDR3 comprises 16 residues. V dropped 5 bases and J dropped 7; count of bases not matched to a gene: 12. Germline loops: CDR1 SGHTA, CDR2 FQGNSA. The CDR3 here is CASSLRTSVTLNEQFF. The CDR3 DNA reads TGTGCCAGCAGCCTTCGGACTAGCGTGACCCTGAATGAGCAGTTCTTC.

The chain links TRBV27 to TRBJ2-1, with 8 nucleotides matching TRBD2. With V trimmed by 3 bases and J by 0 bases, 1 base remained unmatched. The germline CDR1 and CDR2 sequences are MNHEY and SMNVEV (reference sequence). The CDR3 consists of 15 residues. The CDR3, as DNA: TGTGCCAGCAGTTTCCTAGCGGGCTCCTACAATGAGCAGTTCTTC. It specifies CASSFLAGSYNEQFF.

The chain uses TRBV29-1 and TRBJ1-2; 8 bases match TRBD1. The CDR3 spans 15 residues. After removal of 4 bases from V and 7 bases from J, the junction contained 14 bases not matched to a gene. The germline V gene has CDR1 SQVTM and CDR2 ANQGSEA. CDR3 coding DNA: TGCAGCGTTGTTACAGGGGGGCCTCTATTTCGTGGCTACACCTTC. Residues: CSVVTGGPLFRGYTF. The entire variable domain, with the rest obtained from reference TRBV29-1 and TRBJ1-2, is as follows: SAVISQKPSRDICQRGTSLTIQCQVDSQVTMMFWYRQQPGQSLTLIATANQGSEATYESGFVIDKFPISRPNLTFSTLTVSNMSPEDSSIYLCSVVTGGPLFRGYTFGSGTRLTVV.

This clone was seen once. The chain has TRBV5-1 and TRBJ2-7; 7 nucleotides match TRBD1. V trimming: 2 bases; J trimming: 7 bases; junction bases outside the gene matches: 6. Germline CDR1 is SGHRS and CDR2 is YFSETQ. The CDR3 is 13 residues long. The CDR3 is CASSFTGVGEQYV. The CDR3 DNA sequence: TGCGCCAGCAGCTTTACAGGGGTAGGGGAGCAGTACGTC.

To note about this clone: Other DNA sequences of this sample code for an identical CDR3. The chain joins TRBV4-1 to TRBJ2-5; D is perhaps TRBD1 (5 bases). CDR3 size: 14 residues. V lost 1 base and J 2 bases, leaving 8 bases between the germline ends. Germline V CDR1 and CDR2: MGHRA, YSYEKL. Written as DNA, the CDR3 is TGCGCCAGCAGCCAAGGGACACGTCAAGAGACCCAGTACTTC. Amino acid sequence: CASSQGTRQETQYF.

This clone was counted only a few times. The genes are TRBV18 and TRBJ2-1; 9 bases match TRBD1. V lost 1 base, J lost 8 bases, and 9 bases stayed unmatched. Germline V gene data show CDR1 as KGHSH and CDR2 as LQKENI. The CDR3 is 16 residues long. The DNA of the CDR3 is TGTGCCAGCTCACCACTTACCGGGACAGGGTTCGATGAGCAGTTCTTC. As protein: CASSPLTGTGFDEQFF. The variable domain in full, with the rest retrieved from reference TRBV18 and TRBJ2-1, is NAGVMQNPRHLVRRRGQEARLRCSPMKGHSHVYWYRQLPEEGLKFMVYLQKENIIDESGMPKERFSAEFPKEGPSILRIQQVVRGDSAAYFCASSPLTGTGFDEQFFGPGTRLTVL.

V usage is TRBV12-5 and J usage is TRBJ1-5; TRBD1 aligns across 9 bases. The CDR3 has 15 residues. The germline V gene encodes CDR1 LGHNT and CDR2 FRNRAP. J gave up 5 bases and V 6 bases, and 8 bases lay outside the gene matches. Here the CDR3 reads CASGTGGYTDQPQHF. The CDR3 bases are TGTGCTAGTGGCACAGGGGGCTACACCGATCAGCCCCAGCATTTT.

This chain's CDR3 is CATSRDGGARNEQFF. The CDR3 DNA reads TGTGCCACCAGCAGAGACGGGGGAGCGAGGAATGAGCAGTTCTTC. The chain employs TRBV15 and TRBJ2-1; maybe TRBD2 (6 bases). CDR1 and CDR2 from the germline V gene are LNHNV and YYDKDF (reference sequence). V was pared by 0 bases and J by 7 bases, with 13 bases between. The CDR3 contains 15 residues.

This chain connects TRBV7-4 to TRBJ2-7, with D possibly TRBD1 on 6 matching bases. Trimming left V 4 bases short and J 3 bases short, with 16 bases between. The CDR3 has 15 amino acids. CDR1 SGHVT and CDR2 SQSDAQ come from the germline V gene. The CDR3 DNA sequence: TGTGCCAGCAGCTCCCGGGACATCGGAATCTACGAGCAGTACTTC. This translates into CASSSRDIGIYEQYF.

The chain carries TRBV4-1 and TRBJ1-2; 12 bases are shared with TRBD1. V gave up 1 base and J gave up 4 bases; unmatched junction bases: 4. Per the germline V gene, CDR1 is MGHRA and CDR2 is YSYEKL. This CDR3 contains 16 residues. As DNA, the CDR3 is TGCGCCAGCAGCCAAGCCGGGACAGGGGGCAGCTATGGCTACACCTTC. This codes for CASSQAGTGGSYGYTF.

The CDR3 sequence is CASSAYRGSTGELFF. The DNA for the CDR3 is TGTGCCAGTAGTGCCTACAGGGGGTCCACCGGGGAGCTGTTTTTT. The chain has TRBV19 and TRBJ2-2, with 8 bases matching TRBD1. Germline-derived CDR1 and CDR2 are LNHDA and SQIVND (reference sequence). V lost 5 bases, J lost 4 bases, and 6 bases stayed unmatched. This CDR3 contains 15 residues.

The chain is built from TRBV6-2 or TRBV6-3 and TRBJ2-2; perhaps TRBD1 as D (6 bases). The V and J ends lost 5 bases and 4 bases respectively, with 14 bases between them. Germline-derived CDR1 and CDR2 are MNHEY and SVGEGT. This CDR3 region has 15 residues. The CDR3 reads CASSSPGHLTGELFF. The CDR3 nucleotides read TGTGCCAGCAGTAGCCCGGGACACCTCACCGGGGAGCTGTTTTTT.

The V and J genes are TRBV11-2 and TRBJ1-6, with D possibly TRBD1 on 5 matching bases. The germline gives CDR1 SGHAT, CDR2 FQNNGV. The V end lost 2 bases, the J end lost 5 bases, and 13 bases lay between the germline ends. The CDR3 loop spans 16 amino acids. CDR3 nucleotides: TGTGCCAGCAGCTTACTCGGGGGGGAACATAATTCACCCCTCCACTTT. This encodes CASSLLGGEHNSPLHF. Combining the CDR3 with reference TRBV11-2 and TRBJ1-6 gives the whole variable domain EAGVAQSPRYKIIEKRQSVAFWCNPISGHATLYWYQQILGQGPKLLIQFQNNGVVDDSQLPKDRFSAERLKGVDSTLKIQPAKLEDSAVYLCASSLLGGEHNSPLHFGNGTRLTVT.

The chain uses TRBV5-1 and TRBJ1-1, with 8 positions matching TRBD1. Trimming cost V 0 bases and J 0 bases; bases outside gene matches: 7. The CDR3 extends over 17 amino acids. Per the germline V gene, CDR1 is SGHRS and CDR2 is YFSETQ. As DNA, the CDR3 is TGCGCCAGCAGCTTGGAACAGGGGGACCTCCTGAACACTGAAGCTTTCTTT. Amino acids: CASSLEQGDLLNTEAFF.

V gene TRBV6-5 combines with J gene TRBJ1-5, with TRBD1 matching over 9 bases. The V segment lost 3 bases and the J segment 10 bases; nucleotides outside the gene matches: 10. Germline V gives CDR1 MNHEY, CDR2 SVGAGI. The CDR3 has 15 residues. CDR3 coding DNA: TGTGCCAGCAGTTATGGGCGGGACAGGGTAGCTCCCCAGCATTTT. It specifies CASSYGRDRVAPQHF.

V gene TRBV6-2 or TRBV6-3 combines with J gene TRBJ2-7; D possibly corresponds to TRBD1 (5 bases). The CDR3 spans 15 residues. Between the trimmed V and J ends, which lost 2 bases and 5 bases, there was a span of 16 bases. CDR1 is MNHEY and CDR2 is SVGEGT in the germline V gene. The CDR3 sequence: CASSYGEAGPDEQYV. The CDR3 DNA sequence: TGTGCCAGCAGTTACGGAGAGGCAGGGCCAGACGAGCAGTACGTC.

The rearrangement joins TRBV4-3 to TRBJ1-5; D is possibly TRBD1 (5 bases). The CDR3 is 16 amino acids. Germline-derived CDR1 and CDR2 are LGHNA and YSLEER. V was trimmed by 0 bases and J by 4 bases, leaving 13 bases between them. CDR3 protein: CASSQDRGRGNQPQHF. CDR3 DNA: TGCGCCAGCAGCCAAGATCGCGGCCGGGGGAATCAGCCCCAGCATTTT.

The rearrangement joins TRBV30 to TRBJ1-4; D not resolved. CDR1 and CDR2 from the germline V gene are GTSNPN and SVGIG (reference sequence). The ends were cut back, 0 bases at V and 4 bases at J, with 6 bases in the middle. The CDR3 is 13 amino acids. The CDR3 region is CAWSVHSNEKLFF. CDR3 coding DNA: TGTGCCTGGAGTGTACACAGTAATGAAAAACTGTTTTTT.

The CDR3 protein is CASSSRDSGLYGYTF. CDR3 DNA: TGTGCCAGCAGTTCCCGGGACAGTGGCCTCTATGGCTACACCTTC. This rearrangement joins TRBV2 to TRBJ1-2; 7 bases agree with TRBD1. This CDR3 comprises 15 residues. Germline V gene sequence: CDR1 SNHLY, CDR2 FYNNEI. The junction had 10 bases not matched to a gene; V was cut back by 5 bases and J by 4 bases.

This rearrangement joins TRBV6-5 to TRBJ2-2, with TRBD1 matching over 9 bases. In germline, CDR1 is MNHEY, CDR2 SVGAGI. The trim removed 6 bases at V and 4 bases at J, leaving 3 bases unmatched. The CDR3 length is 14 residues. CDR3: CASSRDRVTGELFF. DNA of the CDR3: TGTGCCAGCAGCCGGGACAGGGTCACCGGGGAGCTGTTTTTT.

V usage is TRBV30 and J usage is TRBJ1-2; no reliable D call. CDR3 length: 13 residues. Germline CDR1 and CDR2: GTSNPN and SVGIG (reference sequence). V gave up 3 bases and J gave up 8 bases, with 16 bases separating them. The CDR3 sequence is CAWRGSVRAGYTF. The CDR3 region has the DNA TGTGCCTGGAGGGGGAGTGTGAGAGCCGGCTACACCTTC.

The chain couples TRBV18 to TRBJ1-4, with 7 bases aligning to TRBD1. The CDR3 runs 16 residues. J was trimmed by 0 bases and V by 3 bases; bases with no gene match: 4. CDR1 and CDR2 from the germline V gene are KGHSH and LQKENI. CDR3 nucleotides: TGTGCCAGCTCACCGGACAGGAGTGCAACTAATGAAAAACTGTTTTTT. Its translation: CASSPDRSATNEKLFF.

The rearrangement links TRBV9 to TRBJ1-2; 8 bases line up with TRBD1. CDR3 length: 15 amino acids. V gave up 3 bases and J gave up 0 bases; unmatched junction bases: 4. Per the germline V gene, CDR1 is SGDLS and CDR2 is YYNGEE. The CDR3 protein is CASSERTGPNYGYTF. The DNA for the CDR3 is TGTGCCAGCAGCGAACGGACAGGGCCTAACTATGGCTACACCTTC.